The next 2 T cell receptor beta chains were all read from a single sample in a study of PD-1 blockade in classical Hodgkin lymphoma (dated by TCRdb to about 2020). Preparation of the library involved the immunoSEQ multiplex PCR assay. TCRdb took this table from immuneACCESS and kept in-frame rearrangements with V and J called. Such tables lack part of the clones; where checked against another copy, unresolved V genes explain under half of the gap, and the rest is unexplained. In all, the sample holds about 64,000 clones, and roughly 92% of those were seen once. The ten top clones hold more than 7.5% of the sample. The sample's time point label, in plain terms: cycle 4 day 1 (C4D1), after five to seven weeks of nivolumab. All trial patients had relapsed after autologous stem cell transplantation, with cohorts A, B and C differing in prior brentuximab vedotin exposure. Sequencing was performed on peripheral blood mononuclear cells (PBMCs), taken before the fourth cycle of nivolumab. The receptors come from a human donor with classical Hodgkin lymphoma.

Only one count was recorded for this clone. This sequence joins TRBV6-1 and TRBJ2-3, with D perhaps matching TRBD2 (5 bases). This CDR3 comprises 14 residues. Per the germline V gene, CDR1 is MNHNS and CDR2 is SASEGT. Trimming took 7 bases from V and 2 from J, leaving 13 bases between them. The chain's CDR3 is CASTASSFTDTQYF. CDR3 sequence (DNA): TGTGCCAGCACCGCTAGCAGCTTCACAGATACGCAGTATTTT.

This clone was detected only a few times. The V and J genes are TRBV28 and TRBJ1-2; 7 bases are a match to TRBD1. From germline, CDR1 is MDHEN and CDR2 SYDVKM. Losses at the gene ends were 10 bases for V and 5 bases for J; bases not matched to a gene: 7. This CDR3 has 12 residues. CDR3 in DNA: TGTGCCACCTCCGGGACAGAGTATGGCTACACCTTC. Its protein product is CATSGTEYGYTF.